One sample yielded the 8 T cell receptor beta chains listed below, sequenced in a study of blood T cell repertoires in COVID-19. The assay was immunoSEQ multiplex PCR, and TCRdb's table has in-frame clones only and misses some. Here the sample spans roughly 150,000 clones, under 85% being singletons. Material for sequencing was peripheral blood. These receptors were obtained from a man in his fifties with active or convalescent COVID-19.

This rearrangement joins TRBV7-6 to TRBJ2-3, with D possibly TRBD2 on 5 matching bases. CDR1 and CDR2 (germline): SGHVS, FNYEAQ. V lost 4 bases and J lost 8, with 31 bases in between. This CDR3 comprises 19 residues. CDR3 sequence reads: CASSSTLPEFPSIAGTQYF. CDR3 bases: TGTGCCAGCAGCTCAACGTTACCTGAGTTCCCCAGTATTGCGGGTACGCAGTATTTT.

The gene calls are TRBV4-1 and TRBJ2-3; no clear D. The ends were cut back, 0 bases at V and 4 bases at J, with 14 bases in the middle. CDR1 is MGHRA, CDR2 YSYEKL, per germline. This CDR3 is built from 16 residues. CDR3 protein: CASSQDGVAEADTQYF. The CDR3 bases are TGCGCCAGCAGCCAAGATGGAGTAGCTGAGGCAGATACGCAGTATTTT.

The genes are TRBV7-3 and TRBJ2-1, with TRBD2 as a possible D gene (6 bases). V lost 1 base and J 6 bases, leaving 19 bases between the germline ends. Germline V gives CDR1 SGHTA, CDR2 FQGTGA. The CDR3 extends over 17 amino acids. This chain's CDR3 is CASSLNKAGLQRNEQFF. In nucleotides, the CDR3 is TGTGCCAGCAGCTTAAACAAGGCGGGGCTTCAGCGCAATGAGCAGTTCTTC. The whole variable domain, remainder taken from reference TRBV7-3 and TRBJ2-1, is GAGVSQTPSNKVTEKGKYVELRCDPISGHTALYWYRQSLGQGPEFLIYFQGTGAADDSGLPNDRFFAVRPEGSVSTLKIQRTERGDSAVYLCASSLNKAGLQRNEQFFGPGTRLTVL.

The genes are TRBV3-1 (or the pseudogene TRBV3-2) and TRBJ2-1; 7 nucleotides agree with TRBD2. V shed 0 bases and J 0 bases; nucleotides not matched to a gene: 2. This CDR3 has 16 amino acids. Germline V CDR1 and CDR2: LGHDT, YNNKEL (reference sequence). CDR3 in amino acids: CASSQEGLSSYNEQFF. The CDR3 coding sequence is TGTGCCAGCAGCCAAGAGGGACTATCCTCCTACAATGAGCAGTTCTTC.

This clone was observed a handful of times. The chain carries TRBV7-3 and TRBJ1-2; TRBD1 matches at 8 bases. V shed 5 bases and J 3 bases; nucleotides not matched to a gene: 8. Germline V gives CDR1 SGHTA, CDR2 FQGTGA. CDR3 length equals 15 residues. The CDR3, as DNA: TGTGCCAGCAGCCAGGGTCAGGGGGCCTACTATGGCTACACCTTC. Translation: CASSQGQGAYYGYTF.

CDR3 DNA: TGTGCCAGCAGCTTGGAAGGTAGCGGGGATGGGACCCAGTACTTC. Translated: CASSLEGSGDGTQYF. The rearrangement uses TRBV5-4 and TRBJ2-5; 8 bases line up with TRBD2. Looked up from germline, CDR1 is SGHNT and CDR2 is YYREEE (reference sequence). The CDR3 extends over 15 amino acids. V lost 0 bases and J lost 7; bases outside the gene matches: 8.

V and J are TRBV11-3 and TRBJ2-5, with 7 positions matching TRBD2. J gave up 4 bases and V 1 base, and 6 bases lay outside the gene matches. CDR3 length equals 15 residues. Looked up from germline, CDR1 is SGHNT and CDR2 is YENEEA. The DNA for the CDR3 is TGTGCCAGCAGCTTAGGCGGGAGTAGCGGAGAGACCCAGTACTTC. Translating it yields CASSLGGSSGETQYF.

The chain couples TRBV6-5 to TRBJ1-5; D unresolved. The V end was cut by 2 bases, the J end by 4 bases, with 6 bases between. Germline loops: CDR1 MNHEY, CDR2 SVGAGI. The CDR3 length is 13 residues. CDR3 nucleotide sequence: TGTGCCAGCAGTTACGGGCAGAATCAGCCCCAGCATTTT. Protein: CASSYGQNQPQHF.